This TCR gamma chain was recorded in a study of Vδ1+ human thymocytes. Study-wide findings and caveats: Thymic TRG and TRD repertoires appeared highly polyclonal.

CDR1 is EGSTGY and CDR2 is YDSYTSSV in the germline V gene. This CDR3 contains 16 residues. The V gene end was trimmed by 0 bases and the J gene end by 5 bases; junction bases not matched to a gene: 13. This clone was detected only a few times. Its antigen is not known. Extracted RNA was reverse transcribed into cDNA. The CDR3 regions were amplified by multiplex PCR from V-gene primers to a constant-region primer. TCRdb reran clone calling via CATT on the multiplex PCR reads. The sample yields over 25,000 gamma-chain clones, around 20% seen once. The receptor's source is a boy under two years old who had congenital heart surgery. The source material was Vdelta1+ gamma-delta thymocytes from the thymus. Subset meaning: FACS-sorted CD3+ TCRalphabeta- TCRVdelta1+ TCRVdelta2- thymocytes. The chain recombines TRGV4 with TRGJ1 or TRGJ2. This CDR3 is CATWDGPSQAHYKKLF. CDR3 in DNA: TGTGCCACCTGGGATGGGCCTTCACAAGCGCATTATAAGAAACTCTTT.